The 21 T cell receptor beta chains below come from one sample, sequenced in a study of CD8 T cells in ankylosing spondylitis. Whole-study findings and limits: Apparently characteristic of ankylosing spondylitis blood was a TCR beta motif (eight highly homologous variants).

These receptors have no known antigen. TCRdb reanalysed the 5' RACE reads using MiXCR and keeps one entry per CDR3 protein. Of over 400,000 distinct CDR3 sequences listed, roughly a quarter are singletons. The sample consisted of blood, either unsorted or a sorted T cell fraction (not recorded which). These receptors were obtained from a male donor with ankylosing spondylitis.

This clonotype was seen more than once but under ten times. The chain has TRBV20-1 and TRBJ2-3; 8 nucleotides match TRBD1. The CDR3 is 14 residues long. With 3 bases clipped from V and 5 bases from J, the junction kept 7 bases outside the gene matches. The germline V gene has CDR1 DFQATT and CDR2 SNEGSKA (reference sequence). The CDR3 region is CSASLQGAGDTQYF. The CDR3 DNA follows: TGCAGTGCTAGTCTTCAGGGGGCTGGAGATACGCAGTATTTT.

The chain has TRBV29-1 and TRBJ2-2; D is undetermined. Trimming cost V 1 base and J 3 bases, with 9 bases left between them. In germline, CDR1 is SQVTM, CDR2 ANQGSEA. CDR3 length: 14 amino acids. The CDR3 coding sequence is TGCAGCGTTGAAGGGCCAGTCGACACCGGGGAGCTGTTTTTT. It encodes CSVEGPVDTGELFF.

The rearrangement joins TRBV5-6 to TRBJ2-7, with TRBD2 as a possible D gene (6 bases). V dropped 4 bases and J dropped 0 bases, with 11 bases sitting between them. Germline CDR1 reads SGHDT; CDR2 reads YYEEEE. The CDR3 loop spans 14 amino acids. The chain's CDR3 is CASSRPSDSYEQYV. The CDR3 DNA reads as TGTGCCAGCAGCCGTCCTAGCGACTCCTACGAGCAGTACGTC.

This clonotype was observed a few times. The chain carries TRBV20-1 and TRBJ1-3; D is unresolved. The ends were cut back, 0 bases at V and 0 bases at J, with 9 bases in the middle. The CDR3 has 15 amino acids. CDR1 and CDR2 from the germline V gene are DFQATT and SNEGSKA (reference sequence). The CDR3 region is CSARDRTASGNTIYF. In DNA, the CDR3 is TGCAGTGCTAGAGATCGGACGGCCTCTGGAAACACCATATATTTT.

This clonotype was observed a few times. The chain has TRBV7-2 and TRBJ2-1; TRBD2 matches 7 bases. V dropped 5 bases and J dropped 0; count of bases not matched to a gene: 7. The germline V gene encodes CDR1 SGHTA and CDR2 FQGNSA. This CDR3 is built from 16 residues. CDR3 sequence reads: CASSRDYQSSYNEQFF. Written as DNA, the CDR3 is TGTGCCAGCAGCCGGGACTATCAAAGCTCCTACAATGAGCAGTTCTTC.

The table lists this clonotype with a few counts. CDR3 protein: CASSQDESGNQPQHF. The CDR3, as DNA: TGTGCCAGCAGCCAAGATGAGTCAGGGAATCAGCCCCAGCATTTT. The J gene is TRBJ1-5, the V gene TRBV3-1; D may be TRBD1 (5 bases). Germline V gene sequence: CDR1 LGHDT, CDR2 YNNKEL (reference sequence). V was trimmed by 0 bases and J by 4 bases, leaving 10 bases between them. The CDR3 extends over 15 amino acids.

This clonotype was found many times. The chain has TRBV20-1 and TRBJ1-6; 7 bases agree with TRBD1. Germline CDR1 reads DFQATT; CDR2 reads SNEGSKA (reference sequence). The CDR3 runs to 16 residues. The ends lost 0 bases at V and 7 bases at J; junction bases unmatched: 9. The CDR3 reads CSARDLRTGSNSPLHF. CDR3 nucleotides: TGCAGTGCTAGAGACTTAAGGACAGGAAGCAATTCACCCCTCCACTTT.

CDR3: CASSTDRRGKVQETQYF. The CDR3 nucleotides are TGTGCCAGCAGTACCGACAGGCGGGGAAAAGTTCAAGAGACCCAGTACTTC. The chain couples TRBV6-5 to TRBJ2-5; either TRBD1 or TRBD2 may supply D (6 bases each). This CDR3 has 17 amino acids. Trimming stripped 5 bases from V and 2 bases from J, with 21 bases between. Germline V CDR1 and CDR2: MNHEY, SVGAGI.

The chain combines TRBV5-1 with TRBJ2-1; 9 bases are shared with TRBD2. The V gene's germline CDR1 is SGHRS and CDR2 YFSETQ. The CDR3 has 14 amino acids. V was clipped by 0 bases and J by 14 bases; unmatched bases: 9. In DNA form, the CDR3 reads TGCGCCAGCAGCTTGGCCGGGCGGGAGGGCCGAGAGTTCTTC. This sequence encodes CASSLAGREGREFF. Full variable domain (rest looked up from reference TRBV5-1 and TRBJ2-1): KAGVTQTPRYLIKTRGQQVTLSCSPISGHRSVSWYQQTPGQGLQFLFEYFSETQRNKGNFPGRFSGRQFSNSRSEMNVSTLELGDSALYLCASSLAGREGREFFGPGTRLTVL.

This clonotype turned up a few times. The CDR3 DNA follows: TGCAGTGCTAGTGCCTCCAGCGTTTCCACAGATACGCAGTATTTT. It translates to CSASASSVSTDTQYF. V is TRBV20-1 and J is TRBJ2-3; no reliable D call. Germline CDR1 reads DFQATT; CDR2 reads SNEGSKA (reference sequence). CDR3 length: 15 residues. V shed 3 bases and J shed 2 bases, with 15 bases lying between them.

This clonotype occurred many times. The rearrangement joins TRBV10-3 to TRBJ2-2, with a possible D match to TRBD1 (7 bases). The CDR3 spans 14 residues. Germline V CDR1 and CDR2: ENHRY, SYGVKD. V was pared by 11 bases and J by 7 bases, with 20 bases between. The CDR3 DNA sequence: TGTGCCGCCGCAGGAGACAGGGAGGTCGGGGAGCTGTTTTTT. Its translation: CAAAGDREVGELFF.

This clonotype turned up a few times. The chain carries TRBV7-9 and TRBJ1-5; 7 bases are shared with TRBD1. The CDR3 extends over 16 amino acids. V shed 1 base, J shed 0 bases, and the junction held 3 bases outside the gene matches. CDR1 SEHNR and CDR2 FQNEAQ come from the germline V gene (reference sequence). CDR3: CASSLGQGRSNQPQHF. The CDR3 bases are TGTGCCAGCAGCTTAGGACAGGGACGTAGCAATCAGCCCCAGCATTTT.

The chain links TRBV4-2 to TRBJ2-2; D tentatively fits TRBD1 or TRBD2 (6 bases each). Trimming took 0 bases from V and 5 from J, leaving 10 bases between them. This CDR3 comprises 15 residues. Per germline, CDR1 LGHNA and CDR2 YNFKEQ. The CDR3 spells CASSQDRGQTGELFF. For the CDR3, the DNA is TGTGCCAGCAGCCAAGATCGGGGGCAGACCGGGGAGCTGTTTTTT.

The CDR3 bases are TGTGCCATCAGTGGAACCGGGACTAGCGGGAGCAATGAGCAGTTCTTC. Translated: CAISGTGTSGSNEQFF. This chain links TRBV10-3 with TRBJ2-1; 14 bases are shared with TRBD2. Germline CDR1 is ENHRY and CDR2 is SYGVKD. Trimming at V came to 4 bases and at J to 6 bases, leaving 5 bases not matched to a gene. The CDR3 is 16 residues long.

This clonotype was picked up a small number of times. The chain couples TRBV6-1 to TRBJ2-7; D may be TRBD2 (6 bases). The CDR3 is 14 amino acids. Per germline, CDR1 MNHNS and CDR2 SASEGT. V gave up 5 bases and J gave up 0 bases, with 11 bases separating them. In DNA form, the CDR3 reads TGTGCCAGCAGTCGGGACTTGAGCTCCTACGAGCAGTACGTC. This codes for CASSRDLSSYEQYV.

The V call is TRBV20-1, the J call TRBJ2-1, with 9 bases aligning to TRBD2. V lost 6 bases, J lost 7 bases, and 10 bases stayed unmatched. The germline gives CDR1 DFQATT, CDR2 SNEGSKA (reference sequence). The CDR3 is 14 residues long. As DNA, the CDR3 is TGCAGTGCACCGACTAGCGGCCTCCGTAATGAGCAGTTCTTC. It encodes CSAPTSGLRNEQFF.

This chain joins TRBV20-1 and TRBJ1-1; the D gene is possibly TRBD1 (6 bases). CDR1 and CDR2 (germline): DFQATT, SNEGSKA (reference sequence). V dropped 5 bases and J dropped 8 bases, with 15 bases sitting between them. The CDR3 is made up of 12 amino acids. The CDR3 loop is CSAPRGGVEAFF. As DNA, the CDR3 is TGCAGTGCTCCAAGGGGGGGGGTCGAAGCTTTCTTT.

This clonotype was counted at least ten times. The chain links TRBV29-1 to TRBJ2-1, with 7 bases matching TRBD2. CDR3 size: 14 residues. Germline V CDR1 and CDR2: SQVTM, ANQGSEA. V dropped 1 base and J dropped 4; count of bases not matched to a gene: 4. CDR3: CSVEAGAGYNEQFF. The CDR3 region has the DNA TGCAGCGTTGAAGCGGGAGCGGGATACAATGAGCAGTTCTTC.

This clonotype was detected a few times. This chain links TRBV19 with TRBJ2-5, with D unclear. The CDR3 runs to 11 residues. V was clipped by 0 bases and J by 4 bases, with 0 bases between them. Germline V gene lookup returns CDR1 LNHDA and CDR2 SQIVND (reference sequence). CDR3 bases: TGTGCCAGTAGTATAGAAGAGACCCAGTACTTC. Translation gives CASSIEETQYF.

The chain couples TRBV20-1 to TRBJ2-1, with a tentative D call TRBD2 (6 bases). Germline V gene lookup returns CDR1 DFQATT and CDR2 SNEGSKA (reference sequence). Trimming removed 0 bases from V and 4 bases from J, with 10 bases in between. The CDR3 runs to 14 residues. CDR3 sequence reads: CSARDVTRYNEQFF. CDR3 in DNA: TGCAGTGCTAGAGATGTGACTAGGTACAATGAGCAGTTCTTC.

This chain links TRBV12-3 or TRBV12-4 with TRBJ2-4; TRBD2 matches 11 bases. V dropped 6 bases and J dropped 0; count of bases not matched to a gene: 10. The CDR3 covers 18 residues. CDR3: CASSPPGLAVLAKNIQYF. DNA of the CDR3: TGTGCCAGCAGCCCTCCGGGACTAGCGGTACTAGCCAAAAACATTCAGTACTTC.